This TCR beta chain was obtained from a study of control samples from healthy donors and cancer patients. The CDR3 contains 14 residues. With V trimmed by 5 bases and J by 1 base, 3 bases remained unmatched. Germline loops: CDR1 SGHDN, CDR2 FVKESK. The assay was immunoSEQ multiplex PCR, and TCRdb's table has in-frame clones only and misses some. The top ten clones hold 2% to 2.5% of a sample with 150,000 to 200,000 clones, about 90% of them seen once. Sequenced input: blood. The origin of this receptor is a woman between 40 and 55 years old in good health. The V gene is TRBV14, the J gene TRBJ2-3; 7 bases are shared with TRBD2. As DNA, the CDR3 is TGTGCCAGCAGCATCCGGGGGGGCACAGATACGCAGTATTTT. Protein: CASSIRGGTDTQYF.